Detailed here is one TCR beta chain. What it recognizes is unknown. MiXCR, applied by TCRdb to the RT-PCR reads, yields one record per CDR3 protein. The sample has about 190,000 distinct CDR3 sequences; 14% are singletons. These data originate in a study of response to subunit inactivated influenza vaccine. General observations from the study: Authors suggested few new T cells are recruited by each seasonal influenza vaccination.

The V segment lost 1 base and the J segment 0 bases; nucleotides outside the gene matches: 9. Per the germline V gene, CDR1 is LGHNA and CDR2 is YNFKEQ. The CDR3 runs 17 residues. The sequencing here drew on CD8+ T cells sorted from PBMCs, taken around 5 days after vaccination. This clonotype was obtained from a man in his fifties who received an inactivated influenza vaccine. J is TRBJ2-7 and V is TRBV4-2; TRBD2 agrees at 7 bases. For the CDR3, the DNA is TGTGCCAGCAGCCAAGCATACTTTCTAGCGGACTCCTACGAGCAGTACTTC. Protein: CASSQAYFLADSYEQYF.